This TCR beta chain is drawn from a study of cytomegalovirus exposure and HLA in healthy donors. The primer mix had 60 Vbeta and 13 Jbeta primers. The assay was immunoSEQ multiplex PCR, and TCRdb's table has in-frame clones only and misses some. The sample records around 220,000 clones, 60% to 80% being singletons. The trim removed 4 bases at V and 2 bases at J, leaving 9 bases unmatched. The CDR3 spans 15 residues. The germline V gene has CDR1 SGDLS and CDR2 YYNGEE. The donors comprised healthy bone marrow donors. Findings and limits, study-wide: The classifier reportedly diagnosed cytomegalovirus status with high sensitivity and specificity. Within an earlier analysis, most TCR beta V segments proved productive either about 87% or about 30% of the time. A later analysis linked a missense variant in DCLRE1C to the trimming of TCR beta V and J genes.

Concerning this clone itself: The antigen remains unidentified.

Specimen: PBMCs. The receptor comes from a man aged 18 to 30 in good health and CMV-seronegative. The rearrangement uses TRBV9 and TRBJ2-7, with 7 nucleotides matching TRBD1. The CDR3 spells CASSPTGTATYEQYF. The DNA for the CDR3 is TGTGCCAGCAGCCCCACCGGGACAGCTACCTACGAGCAGTACTTC.